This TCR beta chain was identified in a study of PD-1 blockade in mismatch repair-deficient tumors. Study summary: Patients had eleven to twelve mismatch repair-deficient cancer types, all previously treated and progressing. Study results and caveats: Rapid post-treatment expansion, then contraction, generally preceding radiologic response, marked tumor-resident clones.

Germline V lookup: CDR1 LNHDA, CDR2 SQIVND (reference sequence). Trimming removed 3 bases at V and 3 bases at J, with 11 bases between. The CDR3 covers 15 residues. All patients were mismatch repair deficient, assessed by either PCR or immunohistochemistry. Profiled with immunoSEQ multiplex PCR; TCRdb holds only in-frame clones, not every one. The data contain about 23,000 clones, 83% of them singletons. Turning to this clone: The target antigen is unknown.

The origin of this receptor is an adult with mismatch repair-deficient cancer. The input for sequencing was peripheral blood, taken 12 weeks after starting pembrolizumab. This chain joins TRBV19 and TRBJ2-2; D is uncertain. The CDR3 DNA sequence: TGTGCCAGTAGTATGCCCCTAGGGTACACCGGGGAGCTGTTTTTT. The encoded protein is CASSMPLGYTGELFF.